One and the same sample provided the 20 T cell receptor beta chains below, sequenced in a study of breast tumors, draining lymph nodes, adjacent tissues. TCRdb re-called the multiplex PCR reads through MiXCR, storing one row per CDR3 protein. The table lists hundreds of thousands of distinct CDR3 sequences, 32% of them singletons, with just over 1.4% in the top ten. Breast cancer patients provided tissue from their axillary draining lymph nodes. Sequenced: axillary lymph node tissue. Receptor source: a female donor with breast cancer. Some clones in this sample may be carry-over from other donors' samples.

Comment on this clonotype: This may be a read error, as it is one base from a much larger clone. The gene calls are TRBV20-1 and TRBJ1-5; TRBD1 might be the D (5 bases). The CDR3 is made up of 14 amino acids. CDR1 and CDR2 from the germline V gene are DFQATT and SNEGSKA (reference sequence). Here the CDR3 reads CSARGQLSNPPQHF. The CDR3 nucleotides are TGCAGTGCTAGAGGACAGCTCAGCAATCCGCCCCAGCATTTT.

The genes are TRBV19 and TRBJ1-1; D is uncertain. The CDR3 has 14 amino acids. Trimming removed 6 bases at V and 1 base at J, with 12 bases between. The germline V gene encodes CDR1 LNHDA and CDR2 SQIVND (reference sequence). The CDR3 sequence is CASRRDGKNTEAFF. The CDR3 DNA reads TGTGCCAGTAGGAGAGACGGAAAGAACACTGAAGCTTTCTTT.

The sample holds many counts of this clonotype. Possible read error: a much larger clone is one base away. This is likely a read error, given that the CDR3 carries no conserved phenylalanine or tryptophan at its end. This sequence joins TRBV7-9 and TRBJ2-5; maybe TRBD1 (6 bases). Germline CDR1 reads SEHNR; CDR2 reads FQNEAQ (reference sequence). V was cut by 2 bases and J by 4 bases, with 11 bases left in between. CDR3 length equals 14 residues. The CDR3 sequence is CASSLLDRLETQYL. CDR3 DNA: TGTGCCAGCAGCTTACTCGACAGGCTAGAGACCCAGTACCTC.

Ten or more counts support this clonotype. This chain links TRBV12-3 or TRBV12-4 with TRBJ2-2; 12 bases align to TRBD2. The CDR3 extends over 16 amino acids. V dropped 5 bases and J dropped 6; count of bases not matched to a gene: 7. CDR3 in amino acids: CASSLASGRASGELFF. The CDR3 DNA sequence: TGTGCCAGCAGTCTCGCTAGCGGGAGGGCCTCCGGGGAGCTGTTTTTT.

The chain is built from TRBV12-3 or TRBV12-4 and TRBJ2-3, with 9 nucleotides matching TRBD2. The CDR3 totals 18 residues. The ends lost 3 bases at V and 1 base at J; junction bases unmatched: 11. The CDR3 bases are TGTGCCAGCAGTTTGAGGCGGGAGGGCCGTGGGGGCACAGATACGCAGTATTTT. It translates to CASSLRREGRGGTDTQYF.

The chain couples TRBV11-2 to TRBJ2-3; D may match TRBD1 or TRBD2 (5 bases each). Trimming shortened V by 4 bases and J by 6 bases, and 20 bases separated the two germline ends. Per germline, CDR1 SGHAT and CDR2 FQNNGV. CDR3 length equals 16 residues. Here the CDR3 DNA reads TGTGCCAGCAGCTCCATCCGGGACGGGGCGGTGGATACGCAGTATTTT. It yields the protein CASSSIRDGAVDTQYF.

At least ten counts were recorded for this clonotype. J is TRBJ1-2 and V is TRBV5-5, with TRBD1 identical over 8 bases. Germline CDR1 reads SGHKS; CDR2 reads YYEKEE (reference sequence). The CDR3 consists of 15 residues. V lost 4 bases, J lost 3 bases, and 8 bases stayed unmatched. CDR3 sequence reads: CASSLSGGTDYGYTF. CDR3 in DNA: TGTGCCAGCAGCCTCTCAGGGGGCACCGACTATGGCTACACCTTC. Supplemented by reference TRBV5-5 and TRBJ1-2, the full variable domain reads DAGVTQSPTHLIKTRGQQVTLRCSPISGHKSVSWYQQVLGQGPQFIFQYYEKEERGRGNFPDRFSARQFPNYSSELNVNALLLGDSALYLCASSLSGGTDYGYTFGSGTRLTVV.

This clonotype was observed many times. The rearrangement links TRBV4-1 to TRBJ1-6, with a weak D call TRBD1 (6 bases). The ends were cut back, 5 bases at V and 7 bases at J, with 15 bases in the middle. Germline V CDR1 and CDR2: MGHRA, YSYEKL. CDR3 size: 15 residues. The CDR3 nucleotides are TGCGCCAGCAGCATCCCCACAGGGATGAATTCACCCCTCCACTTT. This translates into CASSIPTGMNSPLHF.

Ten or more counts support this clonotype. The J gene is TRBJ1-5, the V gene TRBV5-6; D possibly corresponds to TRBD1 (5 bases). The CDR3 covers 14 residues. Per germline, CDR1 SGHDT and CDR2 YYEEEE. V lost 2 bases and J lost 2, with 8 bases in between. CDR3 loop: CASSFRERNQPQHF. CDR3 DNA sequence: TGTGCCAGCAGCTTCAGGGAGCGCAATCAGCCCCAGCATTTT.

This clonotype has only one observation. Relative to the germline gene, one junction end is altered; a read error may explain this. The chain couples TRBV18 to TRBJ1-3; perhaps TRBD1 as D (5 bases). Germline V gives CDR1 KGHSH, CDR2 LQKENI. The CDR3 totals 14 residues. This CDR3 reads CASSPGGSGNTTYF. Written as DNA, the CDR3 is TGTGCCAGCTCACCAGGGGGTTCTGGAAACACCACATATTTT.

This clonotype was counted a few times. The gene calls are TRBV5-1 and TRBJ1-2; a weak D match, TRBD1 (5 bases). The V and J ends lost 4 bases and 0 bases respectively, with 16 bases between them. This CDR3 region has 16 residues. The germline V gene has CDR1 SGHRS and CDR2 YFSETQ. The CDR3 is CASSPFREPPNYGYTF. CDR3 nucleotide sequence: TGCGCCAGCAGCCCGTTCAGGGAACCACCTAACTATGGCTACACCTTC. Based on the CDR3 plus reference TRBV5-1 and TRBJ1-2, the full variable domain is KAGVTQTPRYLIKTRGQQVTLSCSPISGHRSVSWYQQTPGQGLQFLFEYFSETQRNKGNFPGRFSGRQFSNSRSEMNVSTLELGDSALYLCASSPFREPPNYGYTFGSGTRLTVV.

The table lists this clonotype with many counts. The chain links TRBV12-3 or TRBV12-4 to TRBJ2-2; 7 nucleotides match TRBD1. The CDR3 is 15 residues long. V dropped 5 bases and J dropped 1; count of bases not matched to a gene: 4. The CDR3 region has the DNA TGTGCCAGCAGTCCTCGGACAGGGAACACCGGGGAGCTGTTTTTT. Translating it yields CASSPRTGNTGELFF.

This clonotype was seen many times. The rearrangement links TRBV11-3 to TRBJ2-7; no firm D call. Germline V gene lookup returns CDR1 SGHNT and CDR2 YENEEA. V lost 4 bases and J lost 4, with 11 bases in between. The CDR3 contains 13 residues. The CDR3 DNA reads TGTGCCAGCAGCTCCCCTAGGATATACGAGCAGTACTTC. It yields the protein CASSSPRIYEQYF.

This clonotype was seen many times. The chain employs TRBV4-1 and TRBJ1-2, with a possible D match to TRBD1 (6 bases). With 1 base removed from V and 1 base from J, the gap between germline ends came to 19 bases. The CDR3 consists of 18 residues. The germline V gene encodes CDR1 MGHRA and CDR2 YSYEKL. The CDR3, as DNA: TGCGCCAGCAGCCAAGGAGTTGCTGGAGGGGGGTTTAACTATGGCTACACCTTC. It is translated as CASSQGVAGGGFNYGYTF.

This clonotype has ten or more counts. J is TRBJ2-7 and V is TRBV6-6; weak D call: TRBD2 (5 bases). The CDR3 totals 12 residues. Germline CDR1 reads MNHNY; CDR2 reads SVGAGI (reference sequence). V shed 5 bases and J shed 6 bases, with 11 bases lying between them. The CDR3 region is CASSRGIREQYF. DNA for the CDR3: TGTGCCAGCAGTCGAGGGATCCGCGAGCAGTACTTC.

As to this clonotype: The junction differs from germline at one of its ends, possibly a read error. The genes are TRBV2 and TRBJ1-6; a weak D match, TRBD1 (5 bases). There are 16 residues in the CDR3. Germline V gene sequence: CDR1 SNHLY, CDR2 FYNNEI. The CDR3 DNA reads TGTGCCAGCAAGACCGGGACTAGCCACCCTAATTCCCCCCTCCACTTT. Protein product: CASKTGTSHPNSPLHF.

Ten or more counts support this clonotype. The gene calls are TRBV20-1 and TRBJ2-6; no reliable D call. Germline V gene sequence: CDR1 DFQATT, CDR2 SNEGSKA (reference sequence). Trimming took 3 bases from V and 2 from J, leaving 5 bases between them. The CDR3 runs to 13 residues. The CDR3 loop is CSASYTGANVLTF. The CDR3, as DNA: TGCAGTGCTAGCTACACTGGGGCCAACGTCCTGACTTTC.

This clonotype was observed at least ten times. J is TRBJ2-3 and V is TRBV7-9; D is uncertain. This CDR3 has 13 residues. V lost 3 bases, J lost 2 bases, and 6 bases lay in between. Germline V gene lookup returns CDR1 SEHNR and CDR2 FQNEAQ (reference sequence). CDR3 residues: CASSLAATDTQYF. For the CDR3, the DNA is TGTGCCAGCAGCTTGGCAGCCACAGATACGCAGTATTTT.

This clonotype was seen repeatedly, ten times or more. The rearrangement uses TRBV5-1 and TRBJ1-6, with D unclear. The CDR3 totals 14 residues. V was shortened by 0 bases and J by 8 bases, with 9 bases between the two germline ends. Germline V gene lookup returns CDR1 SGHRS and CDR2 YFSETQ. The CDR3 coding sequence is TGCGCCAGCAGCTTGGCCGGGCCGGATTCACCCCTCCACTTT. Translated: CASSLAGPDSPLHF.

This clonotype was seen ten or more times. The chain couples TRBV5-8 to TRBJ1-2, with unresolved D. The germline CDR1 and CDR2 sequences are SGHTS and YDEGEE. The CDR3 runs 14 residues. V gave up 0 bases and J gave up 4 bases, with 10 bases separating them. The CDR3 region has the DNA TGTGCCAGCAGCTTGGTGGGGATTTCCTATGGCTACACCTTC. Translation: CASSLVGISYGYTF.